This T cell receptor beta chain was documented in a study of cytomegalovirus exposure and HLA in healthy donors (TCRdb year 2017). Study-wide context: According to an earlier analysis of several hundred of the donors, about 170 million T cells yielded 95 million to 140 million unique TCR beta sequences and roughly 280 Gb of sequence data. Rather than using new phenotypic data, the later analysis identified candidate immune exposures from TCR beta sequences and from how often those sequences occurred across donors. A later analysis re-analyzed previously published TCR beta repertoires from 650 to 800 donors and added high-resolution HLA genotyping to study TCR occurrence patterns. To predict cytomegalovirus infection status, the study combined high-throughput TCR immunosequencing, statistical association of individual TCRs with disease status, and machine learning. All discovery cohort repertoires had been generated using a single sequencing platform. A later genetic analysis used genome-wide SNP genotypes for 398 of the 666 donors, treating that subset as a discovery cohort. In addition to the first cohort of 650 to 800 subjects, a separate validation cohort of 130 or so different subjects was used. Because of strong linkage in the cohort, roughly five DR-DQ haplotypes were treated as single units for association and clustering. Across roughly 420 genotyped donors of the cohort, an average of approximately 240,000 unique TCR beta nucleotide sequences per donor were sequenced, and 15% to 20% of those sequences were non-productive. In an earlier analysis of about 590 of the donors, high-throughput TCR beta sequencing was used to judge whether each TCR beta V gene segment behaved as functional or pseudogenic. The aim of the study was to test whether cataloging public T cell receptors could identify signatures of past pathogen exposure. Donor age, sex, ethnicity and CMV serostatus were compiled together with the repertoire data. Among the roughly 390 genotyped donors, under 90% belonged to the genetic ancestry cluster associated with self-reported Caucasian donors. About 320 gigabases of sequencing data and some 85 million unique TCR sequences were included in an early release covering about 700 HLA-typed donors. The number of typed donors differed by locus: about 620-640 for A, B, C, DRB1 and DQB1; approximately 520 for DQA1; approximately 600 for DPA1; and 450 to 480 for DPB1. Both class I and class II loci were covered by HLA typing, at four-digit resolution. The T cell repertoires of around 730 subjects were profiled by immunosequencing and related to cytomegalovirus serostatus.

Here is what the overall study found, with its caveats: A later analysis found that TCR association rates varied across HLA loci, with DRB1 alleles showing the most associated TCRs and HLA-C alleles the fewest. An earlier analysis of approximately 590 of the donors showed that most TCR beta V segments appeared in productive rearrangements either about 87% or about 30% of the time, which broadly matched IMGT annotations. An association between a missense DCLRE1C variant and V-gene and J-gene trimming of TCR beta chains was found in a later genetic analysis and replicated in an independent cohort. Compared with the 666-donor mean, donors in an Asian-associated ancestry cluster had fewer N-insertions in productive TCRs, according to a later genetic analysis. When HLA alleles, especially DR and DQ, strongly co-occurred, attributing TCR associations to individual alleles was difficult. Because counts were too low, some 16 rarely observed V segments, including chromosome 9 orphons, were excluded from the earlier analysis of some 590 of the donors. Most TCR sequences were observed very rarely across donors, whereas some public TCRs were present in many individuals. A cluster of highly shared sequence variants was judged likely to be a technical artifact of the sequencing pipeline. Some IMGT-functional V segments, including TRBV6-2 and TRBV6-3, could not be distinguished by the 87-base-pair reads and were therefore excluded. Cytomegalovirus status was reported to be diagnosed by the classifier with high specificity and sensitivity in both the original and validation cohorts. A few of the identified cytomegalovirus-associated TCR beta chains were confirmed in vitro to be specific for cytomegalovirus antigens. Immune exposure information for the cohort was limited to CMV serostatus. In this cohort, only TCR beta chains were sequenced, and detectable features were limited by the absence of alpha or paired-chain data. A further reported finding was that TCR beta sequences accurately predicted the HLA-A and HLA-B alleles for most subjects in the first cohort. HLA typing was unavailable for some donors at each locus, so association tests used only the typed subset. The study gave a list of under 200 TCR beta chains associated with cytomegalovirus. Correlated functional status among segregating V segments might reflect linkage disequilibrium, but an unknown experimental factor could not be ruled out. Specific HLA alleles were associated with 15,000 to 20,000 TCR beta sequences at a false discovery rate of 0.05 in a later analysis. According to the authors, the approach could potentially be generalized to other disease states and immunological phenotypes. The presence/absence analyses assumed that sequencing depth was roughly uniform across donors, and that assumption may not be true. In a later analysis, HLA-associated TCR beta chains were found to be more clonally expanded and to have lower generation probabilities than equally common non-associated chains. Most CMV-associated TCR beta chains appeared to be HLA-restricted in a later analysis, and the HLA associations seemed to be driven largely by CMV exposure. In a later analysis, several top co-occurrence clusters were reported to appear linked to parvovirus B19, influenza, CMV and Epstein-Barr virus.

In total, 666 healthy bone marrow donors made up the cohort. At the time of sampling, every cohort member was nominally healthy, though immune exposures that went unrecorded were likely present. The donor was CMV seronegative and belonged to the group of 352 seronegative cohort members. Every donor gave a peripheral blood sample, and the peripheral blood mononuclear cells from that sample were used for TCR beta sequencing. The Qiagen DNeasy Blood Extraction Kit was used to extract genomic DNA from the blood cell samples. The receptor library was made with the immunoSEQ multiplex PCR assay. For the multiplex PCR, a mixture combining 60 forward primers for TCR Vbeta segments and 13 reverse primers for TCR Jbeta segments was used. Amplification of the CDR3 region of rearranged TCR beta genes was performed with a multiplex PCR assay on genomic DNA. The amplified TCR beta libraries were sequenced on the Illumina HiSeq System as 87-base-pair reads. As for the authors' bioinformatics: Across the roughly 600 repertoires, a later analysis counted 60 million to 90 million unique TCR beta chains, roughly 11 million of which were shared by at least two donors. A nearest-neighbor algorithm error-corrected the raw reads and collapsed the reads into unique sequences, merging closely related sequences to remove PCR and sequencing errors. V, D and J gene segments were assigned by aligning CDR3 sequences to IMGT reference sequences. For a sequence to be retained, at least a six-nucleotide match to both a V gene segment and a J gene segment was required. A rearrangement counted as productive if the CDR3 had no stop codons and remained in frame with V and J, and every other rearrangement counted as non-productive. CDR3 was defined according to IMGT convention as the region running from the second conserved V-encoded cysteine to the conserved J-encoded phenylalanine. In an earlier analysis of more than 550 of the donors, sequences lacking an unambiguous match to a single V gene segment were excluded. An earlier analysis of 587 of the donors classified V segments as functional when productive rearrangements were above 56.7% and as segregating when the standard deviation between donors was above 5%. To diagnose cytomegalovirus status from the catalog of TCR beta chain sequences, a statistical classification framework was built. In a later analysis, V and J genes were assigned by comparing TCR nucleotide sequences against IMGT/GENE-DB human TR gene sequences. The TCRdist pipeline was used in a later analysis to assign CDR3 sequences and most-parsimonious VDJ recombination scenarios. A later analysis defined each TCR beta chain by its CDR3 amino acid sequence plus V-gene family, and excluded reads lacking a unique V-gene family. In a later analysis, approximately 590 highly shared, low-generation-probability nucleotide sequences were removed to address suspected cross-contamination and a sequencing artifact. In a later analysis, a clonal expansion index for each public chain was calculated from normalized within-repertoire ranks of inferred template counts. In a later analysis, generation probabilities were computed using a VDJ recombination model fitted to out-of-frame rearrangements, and the results were checked against IGoR. In a later analysis, TCR-TCR, TCR-HLA and TCR-CMV co-occurrence was scored with hypergeometric tests, and a repertoire-size bias correction was applied to TCR pairs. False discovery rates were estimated in a later analysis by permuting HLA or CMV assignments 20 times. In a later analysis, co-occurring TCRs were grouped using DBSCAN, with TCRdist sequence similarity added in when clustering inside HLA-allele-positive subsets. Repertoires with fewer than 30,000 or more than 120,000 public chains, plus five repertoires with anomalous nucleotide sharing, were excluded from co-occurrence clustering. Sourced from immuneACCESS, this table was stored by TCRdb with only in-frame sequences that have V and J called. A share of the clones is absent; for the studies checked, an unresolved V gene accounts for under half, and the remainder has no known explanation. V and J calls plus clone size are reproduced from that table; the DNA served to infer D and trimming. A total of roughly 190,000 clones appear in this sample, 75% to 85% of them only once. The ten most abundant clones make up 2% to 2.5% of the sample.

Regarding this clone: What antigen it recognizes has not been identified. No much larger clonotype is one base removed from it; base qualities were not supplied.

Clipping removes 3 bases from V and 8 bases from J, with 6 as the unmatched junction base count. The CDR1 and CDR2 encoded by the germline V gene are SNHLY and FYNNEI. Taken from cysteine to phenylalanine, the CDR3 has 14 residues. Solely the CDR3 DNA is kept, with 42 bases framed from the first base. Recombination linked TRBV2 to TRBJ1-4, with 7 bases aligning to TRBD1. This clonotype was sampled from a woman between 50 and 59 years old in good health and CMV-seronegative. Material for sequencing was PBMCs. CDR3 sequence: CASSDGRGYEKLFF. The DNA sequence is given as TGTGCCAGCAGTGACGGCAGGGGGTACGAAAAACTGTTTTTT.